Each of the 10 T cell receptor beta chains below was sequenced from the same sample in a study of T cells after yellow fever vaccination. TCRdb fed the 5' RACE reads into MiXCR, producing one record per CDR3 protein. The sample consists of some 560,000 distinct CDR3 sequences, roughly 17% of them appearing once. This material consisted of PBMCs, taken 5 days after the first yellow fever vaccination. The receptors shown here come from a man younger than 30 who received the YFV17D yellow fever vaccine.

The chain employs TRBV2 and TRBJ1-5, with D possibly matching TRBD1 (6 bases). Germline V lookup: CDR1 SNHLY, CDR2 FYNNEI. The CDR3 runs 14 residues. V lost 6 bases, J lost 11 bases, and 20 bases lay in between. The CDR3 loop reads CASSIGTPHTSQHF. CDR3 coding DNA: TGTGCCAGCAGCATAGGGACACCGCACACGTCCCAGCATTTT.

The rearrangement links TRBV19 to TRBJ2-2; D unresolved. CDR3 length: 13 amino acids. Germline values: CDR1 LNHDA, CDR2 SQIVND (reference sequence). Trimming cost V 5 bases and J 1 base, with 5 bases left between them. CDR3 protein: CASSYMNTGELFF. In nucleotides, the CDR3 is TGTGCCAGTAGTTACATGAACACCGGGGAGCTGTTTTTT.

CDR3 residues: CASRPRTTGTQYF. For the CDR3, the DNA is TGTGCCAGCAGGCCTCGGACGACCGGCACCCAGTACTTC. The chain employs TRBV27 and TRBJ2-5; D is uncertain. V gave up 6 bases and J gave up 8 bases, with 16 bases separating them. CDR1 MNHEY and CDR2 SMNVEV come from the germline V gene (reference sequence). This CDR3 is 13 amino acids long.

The chain combines TRBV5-1 with TRBJ2-5; D uncertain. Germline V gene sequence: CDR1 SGHRS, CDR2 YFSETQ. This CDR3 has 14 amino acids. Trimming removed 2 bases at V and 5 bases at J, with 13 bases between. CDR3: CASSLEYTRETQYF. The CDR3 DNA follows: TGCGCCAGCAGCTTAGAGTATACTCGGGAGACCCAGTACTTC.

The chain is built from TRBV7-3 and TRBJ2-7, with D uncertain. CDR1 and CDR2 (germline): SGHTA, FQGTGA. Trimming took 7 bases from V and 1 from J, leaving 11 bases between them. The CDR3 totals 13 residues. CDR3 in amino acids: CASTIGPSYEQYV. The CDR3 DNA reads as TGTGCCAGCACCATTGGACCATCCTACGAGCAGTACGTC.

This clonotype was counted a few times. The V call is TRBV12-3 or TRBV12-4, the J call TRBJ1-5; tentative D call: TRBD1 (5 bases). The CDR3 spans 14 residues. The ends were cut back, 7 bases at V and 1 base at J, with 11 bases in the middle. This CDR3 reads CASTLRDSNQPQHF. DNA of the CDR3: TGTGCCAGCACCCTTCGGGACAGCAATCAGCCCCAGCATTTT.

This chain uses TRBV10-3 with TRBJ2-5; D perhaps matches TRBD1 (6 bases). With 3 bases removed from V and 5 bases from J, the gap between germline ends came to 13 bases. The CDR3 totals 14 residues. CDR1 ENHRY and CDR2 SYGVKD come from the germline V gene. DNA for the CDR3: TGTGCCATCAGTGATGGCAGGGGTTCCGAGACCCAGTACTTC. Residues: CAISDGRGSETQYF.

In the case of this clonotype: At one boundary the junction diverges from the germline segment, which might be a read error. The chain is built from TRBV7-2 and TRBJ1-1; D ambiguous. CDR1 and CDR2 from the germline V gene are SGHTA and FQGNSA. This CDR3 has 12 amino acids. CDR3 sequence: CASRLGIGEAFF. The CDR3 DNA reads as TGTGCCAGCCGCTTGGGGATAGGTGAAGCTTTCTTT. Full variable domain (outside the CDR3, taken from reference TRBV7-2 and TRBJ1-1): GAGVSQSPSNKVTEKGKDVELRCDPISGHTALYWYRQSLGQGLEFLIYFQGNSAPDKSGLPSDRFSAERTGGSVSTLTIQRTQQEDSAVYLCASRLGIGEAFFGQGTRLTVV.

A few counts support this clonotype. V usage is TRBV12-3 or TRBV12-4 and J usage is TRBJ2-3, with no clear D. The ends were cut back, 2 bases at V and 0 bases at J, with 9 bases in the middle. This CDR3 is 15 amino acids long. CDR3 nucleotide sequence: TGTGCCAGCAGTTTATCAGACACTAGCACAGATACGCAGTATTTT. Its translation: CASSLSDTSTDTQYF.

This sequence joins TRBV19 and TRBJ1-2; tentative D call: TRBD1 (5 bases). The CDR3 runs to 15 residues. Trimming pared 3 bases from V and 2 bases from J, leaving 13 bases between. The germline V gene encodes CDR1 LNHDA and CDR2 SQIVND (reference sequence). The CDR3 DNA follows: TGTGCCAGTAGTATTGGGGGTAGCGGCAACTATGGCTACACCTTC. Translated, it gives CASSIGGSGNYGYTF.